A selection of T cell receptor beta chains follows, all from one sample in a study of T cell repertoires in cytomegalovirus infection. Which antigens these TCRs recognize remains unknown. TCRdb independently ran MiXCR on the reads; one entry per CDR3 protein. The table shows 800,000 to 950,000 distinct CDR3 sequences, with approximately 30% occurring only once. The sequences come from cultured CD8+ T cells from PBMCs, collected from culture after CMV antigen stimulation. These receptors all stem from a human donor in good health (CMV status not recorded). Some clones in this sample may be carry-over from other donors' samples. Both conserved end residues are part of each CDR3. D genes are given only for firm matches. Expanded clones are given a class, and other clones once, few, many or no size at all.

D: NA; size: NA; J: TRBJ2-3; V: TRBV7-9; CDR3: CASSPSQGGSRDTQYF; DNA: TGTGCCAGCAGCCCGAGCCAAGGGGGATCCCGGGACACGCAGTATTTT
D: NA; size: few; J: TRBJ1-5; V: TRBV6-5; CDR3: CASSYGQNSNQPQHF; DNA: TGTGCCAGCAGTTACGGGCAGAATAGCAATCAGCCCCAGCATTTT
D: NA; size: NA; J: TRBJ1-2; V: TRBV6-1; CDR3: CASPGQPPQLYGYTF; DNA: TGTGCCAGCCCCGGACAGCCACCTCAACTCTATGGCTACACCTTC
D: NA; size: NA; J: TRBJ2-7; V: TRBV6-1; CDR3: CASSEGRGNDYEQYF; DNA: TGTGCCAGCAGTGAAGGTCGAGGGAACGACTACGAGCAGTACTTC
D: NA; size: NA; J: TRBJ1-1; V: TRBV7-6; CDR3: CASSSDSGGAFF; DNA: TGTGCCAGCAGCTCCGACTCGGGGGGAGCTTTCTTT
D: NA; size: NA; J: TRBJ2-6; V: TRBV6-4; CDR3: CASSAASGANVLTF; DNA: TGTGCCAGCAGTGCGGCCTCTGGGGCCAACGTCCTGACTTTC
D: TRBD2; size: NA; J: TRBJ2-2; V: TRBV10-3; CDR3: CAVRRRGDTGELFF; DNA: TGTGCCGTCCGCCGGCGGGGGGACACCGGGGAGCTGTTTTTT
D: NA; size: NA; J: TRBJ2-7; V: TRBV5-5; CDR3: CASSFPKGYEQYF; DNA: TGTGCCAGCAGTTTTCCAAAGGGATACGAGCAGTACTTC
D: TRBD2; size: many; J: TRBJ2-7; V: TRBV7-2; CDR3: CASSPGGAPYEQYF; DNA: TGTGCCAGCAGCCCCGGGGGGGCCCCCTACGAGCAGTACTTC
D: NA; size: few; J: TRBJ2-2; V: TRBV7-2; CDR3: CASSPTLAGELFF; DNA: TGTGCCAGCAGCCCGACCTTGGCCGGGGAGCTGTTTTTT
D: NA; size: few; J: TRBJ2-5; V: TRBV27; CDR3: CASSLSRRAQETQYF; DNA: TGTGCCAGCAGTTTATCCAGACGGGCCCAAGAGACCCAGTACTTC
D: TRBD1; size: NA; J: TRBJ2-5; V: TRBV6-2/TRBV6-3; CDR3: CASSPLGDRGGETQYF; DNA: TGTGCCAGCAGCCCCTTAGGGGACAGGGGCGGGGAGACCCAGTACTTC
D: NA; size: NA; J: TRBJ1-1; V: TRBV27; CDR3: CASSKGGSATEAFF; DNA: TGTGCCAGCAGTAAGGGGGGTTCGGCCACTGAAGCTTTCTTT
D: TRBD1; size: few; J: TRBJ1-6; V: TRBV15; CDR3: CATSRKGQALPNSPLHF; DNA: TGTGCCACCAGCAGGAAGGGACAGGCGCTCCCAAATTCACCCCTCCACTTT
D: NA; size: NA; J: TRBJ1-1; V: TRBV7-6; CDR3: CASSPGPPPNTEAFF; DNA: TGTGCCAGCAGCCCGGGACCCCCCCCGAACACTGAAGCTTTCTTT
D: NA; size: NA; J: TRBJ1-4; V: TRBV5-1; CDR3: CASSLADGGAFEKLFF; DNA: TGCGCCAGCAGCTTGGCCGACGGGGGCGCGTTTGAAAAACTGTTTTTT
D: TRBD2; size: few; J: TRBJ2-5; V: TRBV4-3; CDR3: CASSQDHWLAGGETQYF; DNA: TGCGCCAGCAGCCAAGATCATTGGCTAGCGGGGGGGGAGACCCAGTACTTC
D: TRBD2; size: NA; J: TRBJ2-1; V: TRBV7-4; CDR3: CASLTSRDNEQFF; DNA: TGTGCCAGTCTGACTAGCCGAGACAATGAGCAGTTCTTC